The rows below give T cell receptor beta chains drawn from one sample of a study of Ad26.COV2.S vaccination and SARS-CoV-2 variants. This table comes from immunoSEQ multiplex PCR, and its TCRdb copy is limited to in-frame clones, with some not included. The table lists around 300,000 clones, around 89% of them singletons, with around 5.8% in the top ten. The sample in question was peripheral blood, obtained in a trial of Ad26.COV2.S vaccine versus placebo. All receptors come from a person between 18 and 59 years old who received the Ad26.COV2.S COVID-19 vaccine or a placebo. CDR3s include the opening cysteine and the closing phenylalanine or tryptophan. The D gene is left open where the match is weak. Clone size appears in some rows only: once, few, many, or a class for an expanded clone.

cdr3_length: 13
d_call: -
j_call: TRBJ2-7
clone_size: once
v_call: TRBV6-5
cdr3_nt: TGTGCCAGCAGGCGGGGTAGTAAGAACGAGCAGTACTTC
cdr3_aa: CASRRGSKNEQYF

cdr3_length: 13
d_call: -
j_call: TRBJ2-7
clone_size: -
v_call: TRBV7-8
cdr3_nt: TGTGCCAGCAGCTTTTTATCCTCCTACGAGCAGTACTTC
cdr3_aa: CASSFLSSYEQYF

cdr3_length: 18
d_call: -
j_call: TRBJ2-1
clone_size: -
v_call: TRBV4-1
cdr3_nt: TGCGCCAGCAGCACCCCCCCGATGTTTGCGGGCTCAAACAATGAGCAGTTCTTC
cdr3_aa: CASSTPPMFAGSNNEQFF

cdr3_length: 15
d_call: TRBD1
j_call: TRBJ2-7
clone_size: -
v_call: TRBV5-1
cdr3_nt: TGCGCCAGCAGCTTGAATACAGGGGGTTCCTACGAGCAGTACTTC
cdr3_aa: CASSLNTGGSYEQYF

cdr3_length: 14
d_call: -
j_call: TRBJ1-6
clone_size: few
v_call: TRBV11-2
cdr3_nt: TGTGCCAGCAGCTTAGTCGGCACTGGTTCACCCCTCCACTTT
cdr3_aa: CASSLVGTGSPLHF

cdr3_length: 13
d_call: -
j_call: TRBJ1-1
clone_size: few
v_call: TRBV18
cdr3_nt: TGTGCCAGCTCATCGGACAGCCACACTGAAGCTTTCTTT
cdr3_aa: CASSSDSHTEAFF

cdr3_length: 15
d_call: TRBD2
j_call: TRBJ2-1
clone_size: -
v_call: TRBV28
cdr3_nt: TGTGCCAGCAGTCAGCTAGCGGGAGGAACGAATGAGCAGTTCTTC
cdr3_aa: CASSQLAGGTNEQFF

cdr3_length: 15
d_call: -
j_call: TRBJ1-2
clone_size: -
v_call: TRBV6-2/TRBV6-3
cdr3_nt: TGTGCCAGCAGTTTCCCCCGGACCTTGATCTATGGCTACACCTTC
cdr3_aa: CASSFPRTLIYGYTF

cdr3_length: 13
d_call: -
j_call: TRBJ1-1
clone_size: -
v_call: TRBV18
cdr3_nt: TGTGCCAGCTACTTACAGGGGAACACTGAAGCTTTCTTT
cdr3_aa: CASYLQGNTEAFF

cdr3_length: 16
d_call: TRBD1
j_call: TRBJ2-4
clone_size: -
v_call: TRBV5-6
cdr3_nt: TGTGCCAGCAGCTTGGGATTTCGTGGACAGGGTGACATTCAGTACTTC
cdr3_aa: CASSLGFRGQGDIQYF

cdr3_length: 15
d_call: -
j_call: TRBJ1-6
clone_size: -
v_call: TRBV6-5
cdr3_nt: TGTGCCAGCAGTTACGAGAGGGCGCCTAATTCACCCCTCCACTTT
cdr3_aa: CASSYERAPNSPLHF

cdr3_length: 15
d_call: -
j_call: TRBJ1-4
clone_size: -
v_call: TRBV19
cdr3_nt: TGTGCCAGTAGTTTCTCTTTCACAGGGACTGAAAAACTGTTTTTT
cdr3_aa: CASSFSFTGTEKLFF

cdr3_length: 17
d_call: TRBD2
j_call: TRBJ2-7
clone_size: once
v_call: TRBV6-2/TRBV6-3
cdr3_nt: TGTGCCAGCAGTTACCGGGGACTATTTTCCCTCTACTACGAGCAGTACTTC
cdr3_aa: CASSYRGLFSLYYEQYF

cdr3_length: 14
d_call: -
j_call: TRBJ1-4
clone_size: -
v_call: TRBV7-2
cdr3_nt: TGTGCCAGCAGCCCCCTTTCCGCCCTGGGAAAACTGTTTTTT
cdr3_aa: CASSPLSALGKLFF

cdr3_length: 15
d_call: TRBD2
j_call: TRBJ2-3
clone_size: -
v_call: TRBV20-1
cdr3_nt: TGCAGTGCTAGTTTGCAGCGGGGGGGCACAGATACGCAGTATTTT
cdr3_aa: CSASLQRGGTDTQYF

cdr3_length: 17
d_call: TRBD1
j_call: TRBJ2-1
clone_size: -
v_call: TRBV7-6
cdr3_nt: TGTGCCAGCAGCTTGATAACCGGGACAGGGCGCTTGAATGAGCAGTTCTTC
cdr3_aa: CASSLITGTGRLNEQFF

cdr3_length: 15
d_call: TRBD1
j_call: TRBJ2-1
clone_size: -
v_call: TRBV7-2
cdr3_nt: TGTGCCAGCAGCGGACAGGGGACGGCCTACAATGAGCAGTTCTTC
cdr3_aa: CASSGQGTAYNEQFF

cdr3_length: 14
d_call: -
j_call: TRBJ1-1
clone_size: -
v_call: TRBV13
cdr3_nt: TGTGCCAGCAGCTTAGGCATTGGAAGGACTGAAGCTTTCTTT
cdr3_aa: CASSLGIGRTEAFF

cdr3_length: 15
d_call: TRBD2
j_call: TRBJ2-1
clone_size: -
v_call: TRBV7-9
cdr3_nt: TGTGCCAGCAGCTTCTTAGCGGGAGAGGCCGATGAGCAGTTCTTC
cdr3_aa: CASSFLAGEADEQFF

cdr3_length: 16
d_call: -
j_call: TRBJ2-7
clone_size: -
v_call: TRBV6-6
cdr3_nt: TGTGCCAGCAGTTACTCCGCAAATGAAATGGCGGACGTGCAGTACTTC
cdr3_aa: CASSYSANEMADVQYF

cdr3_length: 14
d_call: -
j_call: TRBJ1-1
clone_size: few
v_call: TRBV5-4
cdr3_nt: TGTGCCAGCAGCTTGGGGGCGAGGAACACTGAAGCTTTCTTT
cdr3_aa: CASSLGARNTEAFF

cdr3_length: 12
d_call: -
j_call: TRBJ2-7
clone_size: -
v_call: TRBV28
cdr3_nt: TGTGCCAGCAGGAAACAGGGTTACGAGCAGTACTTC
cdr3_aa: CASRKQGYEQYF

cdr3_length: 13
d_call: -
j_call: TRBJ1-1
clone_size: -
v_call: TRBV6-4
cdr3_nt: TGTGCCAGCAGTGCACAGACCAACACTGAAGCTTTCTTT
cdr3_aa: CASSAQTNTEAFF

cdr3_length: 14
d_call: TRBD1
j_call: TRBJ1-5
clone_size: few
v_call: TRBV16
cdr3_nt: TGTGCCAGCAATTCCCCAGGGGGCGTTAGGGCCCAGCATTTT
cdr3_aa: CASNSPGGVRAQHF

cdr3_length: 16
d_call: -
j_call: TRBJ2-7
clone_size: -
v_call: TRBV6-2/TRBV6-3
cdr3_nt: TGTGCCAGCAGTTACACCGCAGGGGCCCGCTCCTACGAGCAGTACTTC
cdr3_aa: CASSYTAGARSYEQYF

cdr3_length: 13
d_call: -
j_call: TRBJ1-1
clone_size: -
v_call: TRBV4-1
cdr3_nt: TGCGCCAGCAGCCAAGTTCCTAACACTGAAGCTTTCTTT
cdr3_aa: CASSQVPNTEAFF